The entry that follows covers one T cell receptor beta chain sequence. The source of the sample is a study of shared clonotypes between healthy human individuals. The CDR3 is made up of 13 amino acids. Germline-derived CDR1 and CDR2 are LNHNV and YYDKDF (reference sequence). Trimming removed 8 bases at V and 0 bases at J, with 8 bases between. Method: immunoSEQ multiplex PCR; TCRdb's copy keeps in-frame clones and lacks some. Altogether over 2 million clones are present, 85% to 95% being singletons, with the ten largest covering 0.3% to 0.4%. The TCR sequence derives from a man between 18 and 35 years old in good health. Some clones in this sample may be carry-over from other donors' samples. Sequencing was carried out using naive CD4+ T cells from PBMCs. Subset described: CD45RA+ positively selected. J is TRBJ2-1 and V is TRBV15, with D maybe TRBD2 (6 bases). The DNA of the CDR3 is TGTGCCACCTCCGGGGGCTCCTACAATGAGCAGTTCTTC. It encodes CATSGGSYNEQFF.